This T cell receptor (beta chain) was captured in a study of blood T cells in healthy people across ages. Study observations and caveats: Significant beta diversity loss was already apparent by age approximately 38, declining roughly linearly. More naive CD4+ cells and higher diversity marked long-lived donors relative to aged donors.

Concerning this clonotype itself: Its antigen is as yet unknown.

Using a J-beta primer mix together with a sample-barcoded 5' primer, a second PCR was run for about 6 to 12 cycles. TCRdb re-called the 5' RACE reads through MiXCR, storing one row per CDR3 protein. The sample lists about 900,000 distinct CDR3 sequences, roughly 48% occurring once. The donors, healthy Caucasians from Russia, were aged roughly 6 to 90. The CDR3 sequence is 13 residues long. The germline CDR1 and CDR2 sequences are GTSNPN and SVGIG (reference sequence). The sample consisted of blood. This TCR was recovered from a man aged 25-45 years in good health. The chain combines TRBV30 with TRBJ2-4; D possibly uses TRBD1 or TRBD2 (6 bases each). The J call is doubtful: the DNA matches TRBJ2-7 better. CDR3 amino acids: CASFGGQTYEQYF. As DNA, the CDR3 is TGTGCCTCCTTTGGGGGGCAGACCTACGAGCAGTACTTC.